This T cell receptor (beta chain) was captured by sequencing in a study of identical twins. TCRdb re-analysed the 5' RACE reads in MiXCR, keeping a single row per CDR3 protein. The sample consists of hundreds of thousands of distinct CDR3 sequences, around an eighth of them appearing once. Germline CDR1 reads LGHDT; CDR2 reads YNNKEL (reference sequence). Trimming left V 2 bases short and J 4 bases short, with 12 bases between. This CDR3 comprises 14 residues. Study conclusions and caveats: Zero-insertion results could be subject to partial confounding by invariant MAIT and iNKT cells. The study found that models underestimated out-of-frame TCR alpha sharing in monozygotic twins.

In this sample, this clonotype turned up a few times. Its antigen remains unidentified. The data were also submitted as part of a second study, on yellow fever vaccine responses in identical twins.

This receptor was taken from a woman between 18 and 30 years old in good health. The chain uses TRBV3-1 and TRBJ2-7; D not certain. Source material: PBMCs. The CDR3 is CASSQQVGVYEQYF. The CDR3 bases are TGTGCCAGCAGCCAACAGGTAGGAGTTTACGAGCAGTACTTC.